The 16 T cell receptor beta chains below were found in one sample sequenced in a study of cytomegalovirus exposure and HLA in healthy donors. PCR amplification relied on 60 Vbeta primers (plus 13 Jbeta primers). TCRdb's copy holds only in-frame clones and misses some; the assay was immunoSEQ multiplex PCR. The sample includes hundreds of thousands of clones, more than 55% of them seen just once. Sequencing input: PBMCs. These receptors originate from a female donor in good health and CMV-seronegative.

This rearrangement joins TRBV27 to TRBJ1-1, with D uncertain. CDR3 length: 15 residues. The V gene lost 0 bases and the J gene lost 0 bases, with 8 bases spanning the gap. Germline V lookup: CDR1 MNHEY, CDR2 SMNVEV (reference sequence). The CDR3 here is CASSLSVQMNTEAFF. DNA of the CDR3: TGTGCCAGCAGTTTATCGGTACAGATGAACACTGAAGCTTTCTTT.

Only a few counts were recorded for this clone. This sequence joins TRBV27 and TRBJ2-1, with 8 positions matching TRBD2. CDR1 and CDR2 from the germline V gene are MNHEY and SMNVEV (reference sequence). Trimming cost V 9 bases and J 3 bases; bases outside gene matches: 4. The CDR3 consists of 13 residues. CDR3 nucleotides: TGTGCCAGTGCGGGACTAGGCTACAATGAGCAGTTCTTC. It translates to CASAGLGYNEQFF.

This clone has a handful of counts. J is TRBJ2-7 and V is TRBV4-2, with 11 positions matching TRBD2. The CDR3 length is 19 residues. Germline CDR1 and CDR2: LGHNA and YNFKEQ. Losses at the gene ends were 4 bases for V and 3 bases for J; bases not matched to a gene: 17. The CDR3 is CASSRRLAGTLETVYEQYF. DNA for the CDR3: TGTGCCAGCAGCCGCCGACTAGCGGGAACTCTAGAAACCGTCTACGAGCAGTACTTC.

The V call is TRBV6-1, the J call TRBJ1-5; no definite D call. The germline V gene has CDR1 MNHNS and CDR2 SASEGT. There are 14 residues in the CDR3. V was trimmed by 7 bases and J by 3 bases, leaving 13 bases between them. This CDR3 reads CASTQSGDNQPQHF. CDR3 DNA sequence: TGTGCCAGCACCCAGTCGGGAGACAATCAGCCCCAGCATTTT.

CDR3 nucleotides: TGTGCCAGCAGCGACTGGGGACAGGGTAACACTGAAGCTTTCTTT. Translating it yields CASSDWGQGNTEAFF. V is TRBV7-9 and J is TRBJ1-1; TRBD1 agrees at 9 bases. V lost 5 bases, J lost 2 bases, and 6 bases stayed unmatched. Germline V gene lookup returns CDR1 SEHNR and CDR2 FQNEAQ (reference sequence). The length of the CDR3 is 15 residues.

The chain recombines TRBV19 with TRBJ2-5; D may be TRBD2 (5 bases). This CDR3 has 13 residues. V gave up 5 bases and J gave up 0 bases, with 7 bases separating them. From germline, CDR1 is LNHDA and CDR2 SQIVND (reference sequence). Here the CDR3 reads CASSGLNQETQYF. In nucleotides, the CDR3 is TGTGCCAGTAGTGGACTGAACCAAGAGACCCAGTACTTC.

This clone was found a few times. The V call is TRBV12-5, the J call TRBJ1-5; weak D call: TRBD1 (5 bases). Looked up from germline, CDR1 is LGHNT and CDR2 is FRNRAP. The CDR3 runs 17 residues. V was trimmed by 0 bases and J by 2 bases, leaving 14 bases between them. Written as DNA, the CDR3 is TGTGCTAGTGGTTTGGTAGGTGAAGGGGATGGCAATCAGCCCCAGCATTTT. Translated: CASGLVGEGDGNQPQHF. Using reference TRBV12-5 and TRBJ1-5 for the parts outside the CDR3, the full variable domain is DARVTQTPRHKVTEMGQEVTMRCQPILGHNTVFWYRQTMMQGLELLAYFRNRAPLDDSGMPKDRFSAEMPDATLATLKIQPSEPRDSAVYFCASGLVGEGDGNQPQHFGDGTRLSIL.

The chain recombines TRBV7-9 with TRBJ1-5; D might be TRBD1 (6 bases). Germline assignment: CDR1 SEHNR and CDR2 FQNEAQ (reference sequence). This CDR3 is 16 amino acids long. Trimming took off 3 bases at V and 0 bases at J, with 12 bases between the two ends. The CDR3 sequence: CASSLTGWDSNQPQHF. The CDR3 bases are TGTGCCAGCAGCTTGACAGGTTGGGATAGCAATCAGCCCCAGCATTTT.

The V gene is TRBV7-9, the J gene TRBJ2-2; weak D call: TRBD1 (5 bases). The CDR3 extends over 16 amino acids. CDR1 is SEHNR, CDR2 FQNEAQ, per germline (reference sequence). V was pared by 2 bases and J by 1 base, with 11 bases between. CDR3 DNA: TGTGCCAGCAGCTTAATCCGACAGATGAACACCGGGGAGCTGTTTTTT. It translates to CASSLIRQMNTGELFF.

The chain employs TRBV19 and TRBJ1-4; TRBD1 matches 9 bases. Trimming cost V 5 bases and J 8 bases; bases outside gene matches: 9. Germline loops: CDR1 LNHDA, CDR2 SQIVND (reference sequence). The CDR3 covers 15 residues. In DNA, the CDR3 is TGTGCCAGTAGTGTCGCACAGGGGGCGCGCGAAAAACTGTTTTTT. Protein: CASSVAQGAREKLFF.

This chain uses TRBV27 with TRBJ2-1; 14 nucleotides agree with TRBD2. Germline CDR1 and CDR2: MNHEY and SMNVEV (reference sequence). With 5 bases clipped from V and 6 bases from J, the junction kept 3 bases outside the gene matches. This CDR3 is 15 amino acids long. The CDR3 region is CASSTGTSGGNEQFF. The CDR3 DNA reads TGTGCCAGCAGTACCGGGACTAGCGGGGGCAATGAGCAGTTCTTC.

V is TRBV30 and J is TRBJ1-5, with D unresolved. The CDR3 has 15 residues. Trimming removed 7 bases from V and 0 bases from J, with 16 bases in between. Per germline, CDR1 GTSNPN and CDR2 SVGIG (reference sequence). The CDR3 loop is CAFTLLGSSNQPQHF. CDR3 sequence (DNA): TGTGCCTTCACCCTGCTAGGCAGTAGCAATCAGCCCCAGCATTTT.

J is TRBJ1-2 and V is TRBV27; 9 nucleotides line up with TRBD1. Losses at the gene ends were 2 bases for V and 2 bases for J; bases not matched to a gene: 3. Germline assignment: CDR1 MNHEY and CDR2 SMNVEV (reference sequence). CDR3 length: 15 residues. CDR3 sequence reads: CASSLQTGGNYGYTF. The CDR3 region has the DNA TGTGCCAGCAGTTTACAAACAGGGGGCAACTATGGCTACACCTTC.

The table lists this clone with a few counts. The rearrangement joins TRBV9 to TRBJ2-2, with D perhaps matching TRBD1 (6 bases). V lost 3 bases and J lost 4, with 10 bases in between. The germline CDR1 and CDR2 sequences are SGDLS and YYNGEE. The length of the CDR3 is 14 residues. The CDR3: CASSAKQGTGELFF. The CDR3 DNA is TGTGCCAGCAGCGCCAAACAGGGCACCGGGGAGCTGTTTTTT.

The V call is TRBV5-1, the J call TRBJ2-4; 11 bases align to TRBD2. CDR3 length: 16 amino acids. The germline CDR1 and CDR2 sequences are SGHRS and YFSETQ. The ends lost 5 bases at V and 1 base at J; junction bases unmatched: 5. The CDR3 DNA sequence: TGCGCCAGCAGACAACTAGCGGGAGTGGCCAAAAACATTCAGTACTTC. This encodes CASRQLAGVAKNIQYF.

The chain recombines TRBV5-1 with TRBJ1-2; tentative D call: TRBD1 (6 bases). The V gene's germline CDR1 is SGHRS and CDR2 YFSETQ. The CDR3 totals 13 residues. V lost 4 bases and J lost 3, with 10 bases in between. The CDR3 DNA reads as TGCGCCAGCAGCCCGCACAGGGACTATGGCTACACCTTC. This gives the protein CASSPHRDYGYTF.